The next 27 T cell receptor beta chains were all read from a single sample in a study of blood T cell repertoires in COVID-19. Some clones are missing from TCRdb's copy, which holds only in-frame ones; the method was immunoSEQ multiplex PCR. The sample shows 120,000 or so clones, over 75% of them seen only once. Sequencing used peripheral blood. The receptor source for this set is a man in his 70s with active or convalescent COVID-19.

The chain is built from TRBV6-6 and TRBJ1-2; 8 positions match TRBD1. V was pared by 2 bases and J by 4 bases, with 3 bases of the junction left unmatched. CDR1 is MNHNY and CDR2 is SVGAGI in the germline V gene (reference sequence). The CDR3 sequence is 14 residues long. In DNA form, the CDR3 reads TGTGCCAGCAGTTACGGAACAGGGGGCTATGGCTACACCTTC. Protein product: CASSYGTGGYGYTF.

V and J are TRBV7-2 and TRBJ2-7, with no clear D. CDR3 size: 16 residues. Germline CDR1 SGHTA, CDR2 FQGNSA. Trimming took 5 bases from V and 0 from J, leaving 17 bases between them. CDR3 loop: CASSPRSSLASYEQYF. The CDR3 nucleotides are TGTGCCAGCAGCCCCAGGTCCTCCTTGGCCTCCTACGAGCAGTACTTC.

The V and J genes are TRBV19 and TRBJ1-6, with 8 bases aligning to TRBD1. Germline assignment: CDR1 LNHDA and CDR2 SQIVND (reference sequence). There are 16 residues in the CDR3. Unmatched junction bases numbered 7, after V lost 4 bases and J lost 5 bases. The CDR3 bases are TGTGCCAGTAGTACCGGACAGGGAACCAATAATTCACCCCTCCACTTT. Translating it yields CASSTGQGTNNSPLHF.

CDR3 residues: CASSGTSGSTYEQYF. DNA for the CDR3: TGTGCCAGCAGTGGGACTAGCGGGAGCACCTACGAGCAGTACTTC. The rearrangement uses TRBV2 and TRBJ2-7, with 13 bases that match TRBD2. V was clipped by 4 bases and J by 2 bases; unmatched bases: 2. The CDR3 sequence is 15 residues long. Looked up from germline, CDR1 is SNHLY and CDR2 is FYNNEI.

The chain uses TRBV19 and TRBJ2-5; 8 bases are shared with TRBD2. Germline values: CDR1 LNHDA, CDR2 SQIVND (reference sequence). CDR3 length equals 15 residues. Germline trimming cut 3 bases from V and 5 bases from J; bases unmatched to any gene: 8. CDR3 region: CASSIGGLGGETQYF. CDR3 sequence (DNA): TGTGCCAGTAGTATCGGGGGACTAGGTGGGGAGACCCAGTACTTC.

The chain recombines TRBV5-8 with TRBJ2-1, with 10 positions matching TRBD1. The germline V gene has CDR1 SGHTS and CDR2 YDEGEE. This CDR3 has 15 residues. Unmatched junction bases numbered 4, after V lost 0 bases and J lost 7 bases. CDR3 nucleotide sequence: TGTGCCAGCAGCTTGGGACAGGGGGCAAGGAATGAGCAGTTCTTC. The encoded protein is CASSLGQGARNEQFF.

The chain joins TRBV28 to TRBJ1-4, with a weak D call TRBD1 (6 bases). The germline V and J ends were trimmed by 6 bases and 7 bases, with 18 bases remaining between them. The CDR3 is 15 amino acids. In germline, CDR1 is MDHEN, CDR2 SYDVKM. CDR3 amino acids: CASSRPGGLGEKLFF. DNA for the CDR3: TGTGCCAGCAGCAGACCCGGGGGGCTGGGTGAAAAACTGTTTTTT. Full variable domain (remainder filled in from reference TRBV28 and TRBJ1-4): DVKVTQSSRYLVKRTGEKVFLECVQDMDHENMFWYRQDPGLGLRLIYFSYDVKMKEKGDIPEGYSVSREKKERFSLILESASTNQTSMYLCASSRPGGLGEKLFFGSGTQLSVL.

The chain combines TRBV7-9 with TRBJ2-7; D is possibly TRBD2 (5 bases). Germline V lookup: CDR1 SEHNR, CDR2 FQNEAQ (reference sequence). The V end lost 1 base, the J end lost 3 bases, and 10 bases lay between the germline ends. The CDR3 has 14 residues. The DNA of the CDR3 is TGTGCCAGCAGCTTAGTTGGGGAGAGCTACGAGCAGTACTTC. As protein: CASSLVGESYEQYF. Full variable domain (missing parts from reference TRBV7-9 and TRBJ2-7): DTGVSQNPRHKITKRGQNVTFRCDPISEHNRLYWYRQTLGQGPEFLTYFQNEAQLEKSRLLSDRFSAERPKGSFSTLEIQRTEQGDSAMYLCASSLVGESYEQYFGPGTRLTVT.

The count of this clone is one. V and J are TRBV5-4 and TRBJ2-3; TRBD1 matches 8 bases. Germline-derived CDR1 and CDR2 are SGHNT and YYREEE (reference sequence). Trimming at V came to 4 bases and at J to 1 base, leaving 5 bases not matched to a gene. The CDR3 has 15 amino acids. As DNA, the CDR3 is TGTGCCAGCAGCCCCCTGGGACAGGGCACAGATACGCAGTATTTT. Translation: CASSPLGQGTDTQYF.

The chain employs TRBV9 and TRBJ2-1, with D perhaps TRBD2 (5 bases). V was clipped by 4 bases and J by 3 bases, with 11 bases between them. The CDR3 has 14 amino acids. The germline gives CDR1 SGDLS, CDR2 YYNGEE. Here the CDR3 DNA reads TGTGCCAGCAGCCTAACTAGTGTCTACAATGAGCAGTTCTTC. Translating gives CASSLTSVYNEQFF.

This rearrangement joins TRBV2 to TRBJ1-2; no firm D call. CDR3 length equals 13 residues. V was cut by 1 base and J by 1 base, with 4 bases left in between. In germline, CDR1 is SNHLY, CDR2 FYNNEI. This CDR3 is CASSEGDNYGYTF. CDR3 bases: TGTGCCAGCAGTGAAGGAGATAACTATGGCTACACCTTC.

The chain joins TRBV11-2 to TRBJ2-7; D is perhaps TRBD1 (6 bases). Germline assignment: CDR1 SGHAT and CDR2 FQNNGV. V was shortened by 0 bases and J by 5 bases, with 23 bases between the two germline ends. This CDR3 spans 18 amino acids. The CDR3: CASSLDLQGMFPFHEQYF. CDR3 coding DNA: TGTGCCAGCAGCTTAGATCTGCAGGGGATGTTTCCGTTCCACGAGCAGTACTTC.

This rearrangement joins TRBV3-1 (or the pseudogene TRBV3-2) to TRBJ1-5; tentatively, D is TRBD1 (5 bases). Per the germline V gene, CDR1 is LGHDT and CDR2 is YNNKEL (reference sequence). V lost 5 bases and J 9 bases, leaving 14 bases between the germline ends. This CDR3 region has 13 residues. The CDR3 DNA follows: TGTGCCAGCAGCTTAGGGGTTTTAGGGCCCCAGCATTTT. As protein: CASSLGVLGPQHF.

This clone has a handful of counts. V is TRBV11-2 and J is TRBJ2-5, with D uncertain. The germline CDR1 and CDR2 sequences are SGHAT and FQNNGV. Trimming left V 0 bases short and J 1 base short, with 9 bases between. The CDR3 runs 15 residues. CDR3 in DNA: TGTGCCAGCAGCTTAGATATGGCAGGCCAAGAGACCCAGTACTTC. Amino acids: CASSLDMAGQETQYF. Using reference TRBV11-2 and TRBJ2-5 for the parts outside the CDR3, the full variable domain is EAGVAQSPRYKIIEKRQSVAFWCNPISGHATLYWYQQILGQGPKLLIQFQNNGVVDDSQLPKDRFSAERLKGVDSTLKIQPAKLEDSAVYLCASSLDMAGQETQYFGPGTRLLVL.

The V call is TRBV29-1, the J call TRBJ1-2, with TRBD1 matching 7 bases. J lost 8 bases, V lost 3 bases, and 9 bases had no gene match. This CDR3 comprises 13 residues. The V gene's germline CDR1 is SQVTM and CDR2 ANQGSEA. CDR3 in amino acids: CSVEPRGYEGYTF. The CDR3 DNA is TGCAGCGTTGAGCCCAGGGGGTATGAAGGCTACACCTTC.

This chain links TRBV6-5 with TRBJ2-3; no firm D call. Germline CDR1 and CDR2: MNHEY and SVGAGI. The V and J ends lost 2 bases and 4 bases respectively, with 10 bases between them. The CDR3 extends over 14 amino acids. The CDR3 loop is CASSYNPVADTQYF. The CDR3, as DNA: TGTGCCAGCAGTTACAACCCAGTCGCAGATACGCAGTATTTT.

The J gene is TRBJ2-1, the V gene TRBV7-3; TRBD2 is a possible D gene (6 bases). Trimming removed 5 bases from V and 8 bases from J, with 16 bases in between. The germline V gene has CDR1 SGHTA and CDR2 FQGTGA. The CDR3 extends over 14 amino acids. CDR3 bases: TGTGCCAGCAGCAGCTCTGCGGGAAGTGATGAGCAGTTCTTC. Protein: CASSSSAGSDEQFF.

The rearrangement uses TRBV28 and TRBJ1-2; possible D gene TRBD1, 5 bases. CDR1 is MDHEN and CDR2 is SYDVKM in the germline V gene. CDR3 size: 16 residues. The V and J ends lost 2 bases and 0 bases respectively, with 13 bases between them. CDR3 nucleotide sequence: TGTGCCAGCAGTTTAGCGGGGGGAAACTCTAACTATGGCTACACCTTC. Its protein product is CASSLAGGNSNYGYTF.

The V call is TRBV7-9, the J call TRBJ1-2; D is unclear. The CDR3 spans 12 residues. The germline V gene has CDR1 SEHNR and CDR2 FQNEAQ (reference sequence). V lost 5 bases and J lost 11, with 15 bases in between. CDR3: CASSEGPGGYTF. The CDR3 DNA reads TGTGCCAGCAGCGAGGGCCCGGGAGGTTACACCTTC.

The chain employs TRBV11-2 and TRBJ2-1; D possibly corresponds to TRBD1 (7 bases). V shed 5 bases and J shed 3 bases, with 17 bases lying between them. The CDR3 runs 16 residues. The germline gives CDR1 SGHAT, CDR2 FQNNGV. CDR3: CASSPQGGGLYNEQFF. Here the CDR3 DNA reads TGTGCCAGCAGCCCGCAGGGGGGCGGCCTCTACAATGAGCAGTTCTTC.

J is TRBJ2-1 and V is TRBV24-1, with D possibly matching TRBD1 (5 bases). V lost 3 bases and J lost 4, with 12 bases in between. The CDR3 loop spans 15 amino acids. CDR1 and CDR2 (germline): KGHDR, SFDVKD. The DNA for the CDR3 is TGTGCCACCAGTGATCTCAGGGAAGGGTACAATGAGCAGTTCTTC. It specifies CATSDLREGYNEQFF.

The J gene is TRBJ2-1, the V gene TRBV5-5; perhaps TRBD2 as D (5 bases). The germline V gene has CDR1 SGHKS and CDR2 YYEKEE (reference sequence). Trimming took off 1 base at V and 7 bases at J, with 12 bases between the two ends. CDR3 length: 14 amino acids. CDR3: CASSLTQRGNEQFF. CDR3 bases: TGTGCCAGCAGCTTGACCCAGAGAGGGAATGAGCAGTTCTTC.

The chain uses TRBV6-1 and TRBJ2-1; the match to TRBD2 covers 13 bases. CDR1 MNHNS and CDR2 SASEGT come from the germline V gene. The CDR3 has 15 residues. V shed 1 base and J 9 bases; nucleotides not matched to a gene: 3. CDR3 residues: CASSEGTSGSGEQFF. In DNA, the CDR3 is TGTGCCAGCAGTGAAGGGACTAGCGGGAGTGGTGAGCAGTTCTTC.

This sequence joins TRBV6-5 and TRBJ1-6; D is perhaps TRBD1 (6 bases). From germline, CDR1 is MNHEY and CDR2 SVGAGI. The CDR3 consists of 11 residues. V lost 11 bases and J 10 bases, leaving 12 bases between the germline ends. The CDR3 is CAGTIGSPLHF. DNA of the CDR3: TGTGCCGGGACAATAGGCTCACCCCTCCACTTT.

The chain carries TRBV7-9 and TRBJ1-1; D uncertain. The ends were cut back, 1 base at V and 4 bases at J, with 13 bases in the middle. This CDR3 region has 15 residues. Germline V gene lookup returns CDR1 SEHNR and CDR2 FQNEAQ (reference sequence). CDR3 sequence reads: CASSLGSAGATEAFF. In DNA form, the CDR3 reads TGTGCCAGCAGCTTAGGTTCGGCGGGAGCCACTGAAGCTTTCTTT.

This sequence joins TRBV14 and TRBJ2-7, with 10 bases aligning to TRBD1. The CDR3 totals 17 residues. V was clipped by 1 base and J by 1 base; unmatched bases: 7. Germline CDR1 is SGHDN and CDR2 is FVKESK. CDR3 sequence (DNA): TGTGCCAGCAGCCAAGGTGGGGGACAGGGGACTTCCTACGAGCAGTACTTC. It codes for CASSQGGGQGTSYEQYF.

The chain joins TRBV21-1 to TRBJ2-2; the table's D gene call, TRBD1, was not cross checked with the DNA. TRBV21-1 is given as a pseudogene. The CDR3 totals 16 residues. The CDR3 sequence: CASSLPGTKNTGELFF. The CDR3 DNA reads TGTGCCAGCAGCCTCCCGGGGACAAAGAACACCGGGGAGCTGTTTTTT.